This T cell receptor (beta chain) was sequenced for a study of CD8+CD57+ T cells in acquired aplastic anemia. Points from the study as a whole: Patients had twenty-nine CD8+ CDR3 sequences in common with controls (the shared set).

The CDR3 loop spans 16 amino acids. V dropped 0 bases and J dropped 2 bases, with 14 bases sitting between them. Per the germline V gene, CDR1 is SGHTA and CDR2 is FQGNSA. In regard to this clonotype: Its antigen remains unknown.

Genomic DNA acted as the template from which TCR beta VDJ combination and CDR3 sequence profiling were carried out. TCRdb reanalysed the reads using MiXCR and keeps one entry per CDR3 protein. This sample yields 250,000 to 350,000 distinct CDR3 sequences, of which 55% to 60% are seen a single time; 8% belongs to the top ten. This sequence joins TRBV7-2 and TRBJ2-7; perhaps TRBD1 as D (7 bases). The TCR sequence derives from a human donor with severe aplastic anemia or a healthy control (not recorded which). Material: sorted CD4+, CD8+, or CD8+CD57+ T cells (not recorded which) from PBMCs. The CDR3 spells CASSLAPGRGAYEQYF. In nucleotides, the CDR3 is TGTGCCAGCAGCTTAGCCCCGGGCAGGGGGGCCTACGAGCAGTACTTC. Full variable domain (outside the CDR3, taken from reference TRBV7-2 and TRBJ2-7): GAGVSQSPSNKVTEKGKDVELRCDPISGHTALYWYRQSLGQGLEFLIYFQGNSAPDKSGLPSDRFSAERTGGSVSTLTIQRTQQEDSAVYLCASSLAPGRGAYEQYFGPGTRLTVT.